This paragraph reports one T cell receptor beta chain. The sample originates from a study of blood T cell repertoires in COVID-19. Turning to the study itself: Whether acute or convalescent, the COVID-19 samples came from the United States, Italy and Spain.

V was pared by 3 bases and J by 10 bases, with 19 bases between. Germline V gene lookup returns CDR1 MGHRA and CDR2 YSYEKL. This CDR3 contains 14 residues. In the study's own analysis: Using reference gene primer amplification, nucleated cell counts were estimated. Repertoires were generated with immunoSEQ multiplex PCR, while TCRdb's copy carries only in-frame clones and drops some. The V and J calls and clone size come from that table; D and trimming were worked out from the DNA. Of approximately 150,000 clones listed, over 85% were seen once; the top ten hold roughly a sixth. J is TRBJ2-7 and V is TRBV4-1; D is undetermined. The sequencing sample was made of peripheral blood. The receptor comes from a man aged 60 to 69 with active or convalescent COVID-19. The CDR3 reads CASSQATLSGEQYF. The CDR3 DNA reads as TGCGCCAGCAGCCAGGCCACCCTTTCCGGAGAACAGTACTTC.